Listed below are T cell receptor beta chains from one sample, sequenced in a study of CD8 T cells in ankylosing spondylitis. TCRdb itself ran the 5' RACE reads through MiXCR, one entry per CDR3 protein. The sample lists roughly 30,000 distinct CDR3 sequences; roughly 33% were seen once. The sample comprised synovial fluid, either unsorted or a sorted T cell fraction (not recorded which). All receptors derive from a male donor with ankylosing spondylitis. Both conserved end residues are part of each CDR3. D genes are given only for firm matches. Size values are once, few and many counts, or a class for expanded clones, and some rows have none.

j_call clone_size v_call d_call cdr3_aa cdr3_nt
TRBJ2-4 many TRBV7-9 NA CASSLTGRNIQYF TGTGCCAGCAGCCTGACAGGTCGGAACATTCAGTACTTC
TRBJ2-2 NA TRBV7-6 TRBD2 CASSPWTSGNTGELFF TGTGCCAGCAGCCCGTGGACTAGCGGGAACACCGGGGAGCTGTTTTTT
TRBJ2-3 medium-sized TRBV27 NA CASSKIRPVTDTQYF TGTGCCAGCAGTAAAATCCGCCCCGTCACAGATACGCAGTATTTT
TRBJ1-6 NA TRBV27 NA CASSLSWGAFNSPLHF TGTGCCAGCAGTTTATCGTGGGGGGCGTTTAATTCACCCCTCCACTTT
TRBJ1-4 many TRBV4-2 NA CASSQETTAPPEKLFF TGTGCCAGCAGCCAAGAGACGACCGCTCCCCCCGAAAAACTGTTTTTT
TRBJ2-2 many TRBV6-5 NA CASSYTNTGELFF TGTGCCAGCAGTTACACGAACACCGGGGAGCTGTTTTTT
TRBJ2-7 NA TRBV4-1 TRBD2 CASSLRFGGSGKVYEQYF TGCGCCAGCAGCCTCCGGTTCGGGGGTAGCGGGAAGGTTTACGAGCAGTACTTC
TRBJ2-6 NA TRBV5-1 TRBD1 CASSVGTGLPSGANVLTF TGCGCCAGCAGCGTCGGGACAGGGTTACCCTCTGGGGCCAACGTCCTGACTTTC
TRBJ2-1 few TRBV12-3/TRBV12-4 NA CASSLLSSYNEQFF TGTGCCAGCAGTTTACTGAGCTCCTACAATGAGCAGTTCTTC
TRBJ2-3 NA TRBV7-2 NA CASSTYSSTDTQYF TGTGCCAGCAGCACCTATTCTAGCACAGATACGCAGTATTTT
TRBJ2-7 NA TRBV20-1 NA CSAPSRSVYEQYF TGCAGTGCTCCGTCGCGGTCGGTATACGAGCAGTACTTC
TRBJ1-4 many TRBV12-3/TRBV12-4 NA CASRGDNEKLFF TGTGCCAGCAGGGGGGATAATGAAAAACTGTTTTTT
TRBJ1-5 NA TRBV7-9 TRBD1 CASSLVGQGEPQHF TGTGCCAGCAGCTTAGTGGGACAGGGGGAGCCCCAGCATTTT
TRBJ2-1 many TRBV7-9 TRBD2 CASSLTSVSYNEQFF TGTGCCAGCAGCCTTACTAGCGTATCATACAATGAGCAGTTCTTC
TRBJ2-1 many TRBV7-8 NA CASSLGLWAGNEQFF TGTGCCAGCAGCTTAGGATTATGGGCGGGGAATGAGCAGTTCTTC
TRBJ2-3 few TRBV6-1 NA CASSPDRHTDTQYF TGTGCCAGCAGTCCCGACAGACACACAGATACGCAGTATTTT
TRBJ2-1 NA TRBV5-4 TRBD2 CASSFLAGVSNEQFF TGTGCCAGCAGCTTTCTGGCGGGAGTATCCAATGAGCAGTTCTTC
TRBJ1-2 many TRBV12-3/TRBV12-4 NA CASSYSGLYGYTF TGTGCCAGCAGTTATTCAGGGCTCTATGGCTACACCTTC
TRBJ2-3 once TRBV7-9 NA CASTPGISSTDTQYF TGTGCCAGCACCCCGGGGATTTCTAGCACAGATACGCAGTATTTT
TRBJ1-5 NA TRBV4-2 NA CASSQDDNQPQHF TGTGCCAGCAGCCAAGATGACAATCAGCCCCAGCATTTT
TRBJ2-2 many TRBV4-1 TRBD1 CASSYNRGHGELFF TGCGCCAGCAGTTACAACAGGGGCCACGGGGAGCTGTTTTTT
TRBJ2-4 many TRBV11-2 NA CASSSTEYKADIQYF TGTGCCAGCAGCTCCACCGAGTACAAGGCGGACATTCAGTACTTC
TRBJ2-1 NA TRBV7-9 NA CASSLATDNEQFF TGTGCCAGCAGCTTAGCCACAGACAATGAGCAGTTCTTC
TRBJ2-5 once TRBV6-1 TRBD2 CASGGGVLETQYF TGTGCTTCGGGGGGGGGGGTGCTAGAGACCCAGTACTTC
TRBJ2-7 few TRBV27 NA CASSSTYEQYF TGTGCCAGCAGTTCCACCTACGAGCAGTACTTC
TRBJ2-1 NA TRBV11-2 TRBD1 CASSFAPGGRDNEQFF TGTGCCAGCAGCTTTGCCCCAGGGGGCCGGGACAATGAGCAGTTCTTC
TRBJ2-1 NA TRBV5-6 TRBD2 CASSLASGINEQFF TGTGCCAGCAGCTTGGCTAGCGGGATCAATGAGCAGTTCTTC
TRBJ2-1 NA TRBV28 NA CASSTERDTILNEQFF TGTGCCAGCAGTACTGAGCGGGACACAATATTGAATGAGCAGTTCTTC
TRBJ1-2 many TRBV4-1 NA CASSQDLAPGYGYTF TGCGCCAGCAGCCAAGATCTCGCGCCCGGCTATGGCTACACCTTC
TRBJ2-2 once TRBV20-1 TRBD2 CSARELAGDTGELFF TGCAGTGCGAGGGAACTAGCGGGAGATACCGGGGAGCTGTTTTTT
TRBJ1-2 NA TRBV30 NA CAWSEGYGYTF TGTGCCTGGAGTGAGGGCTATGGCTACACCTTC
TRBJ2-1 NA TRBV6-4 TRBD2 CASSDSSGRRYNEQFF TGTGCCAGCAGTGACTCTAGCGGGAGAAGGTACAATGAGCAGTTCTTC
TRBJ2-1 NA TRBV14 TRBD2 CASSQGTSGSVQFF TGTGCCAGCAGCCAAGGGACTAGCGGGAGTGTGCAGTTCTTC
TRBJ2-3 few TRBV3-1 TRBD1 CASSPGQGLTDTQYF TGTGCCAGCAGCCCCGGACAGGGCCTCACAGATACGCAGTATTTT
TRBJ1-1 NA TRBV11-3 NA CASSLDYTEAFF TGTGCCAGCAGCTTAGACTACACTGAAGCTTTCTTT
TRBJ2-7 NA TRBV25-1 TRBD1 CASSHSGQINEQYF TGTGCCAGCAGTCACTCGGGACAGATTAACGAGCAGTACTTC
TRBJ1-1 NA TRBV30 NA CAWSRAYTEAFF TGTGCCTGGAGCAGGGCCTACACTGAAGCTTTCTTT
TRBJ2-1 many TRBV6-4 NA CASSDSAEGYNEQFF TGTGCCAGCAGTGACTCGGCCGAGGGGTACAATGAGCAGTTCTTC
TRBJ1-6 NA TRBV11-2 NA CASSLSPRDSSPLHF TGTGCCAGCAGCTTATCCCCCAGGGATAGTTCACCCCTCCACTTT
TRBJ2-5 few TRBV29-1 TRBD2 CSVVGREVQETQYF TGCAGCGTTGTGGGGCGGGAGGTCCAAGAGACCCAGTACTTC
TRBJ2-5 NA TRBV11-2 NA CASSLEFGGLRETQYF TGTGCCAGCAGCTTAGAATTCGGAGGTCTCCGAGAGACCCAGTACTTC
TRBJ1-2 NA TRBV20-1 TRBD1 CSARGTGDINYGYTF TGCAGTGCTAGAGGGACAGGCGATATTAACTATGGCTACACCTTC
TRBJ1-5 NA TRBV12-3/TRBV12-4 NA CASSLTGSNQPQHF TGTGCCAGCAGCCTTACAGGTAGCAATCAGCCCCAGCATTTT
TRBJ2-7 NA TRBV7-9 NA CASSSRQSYEQYF TGTGCCAGCAGCTCCCGACAGTCCTACGAGCAGTACTTC
TRBJ1-2 NA TRBV21-1 NA CASSNRGRRDYGYTF TGTGCCAGCAGCAACAGGGGACGGAGGGACTATGGCTACACCTTC
TRBJ1-1 NA TRBV5-8 NA CASSLESSWDTEAFF TGTGCCAGCAGCTTGGAAAGTTCCTGGGACACTGAAGCTTTCTTT
TRBJ2-1 few TRBV5-1 NA CASSLAGNRPYNEQFF TGCGCCAGCAGCTTGGCCGGGAACAGGCCCTACAATGAGCAGTTCTTC
TRBJ2-7 NA TRBV11-3 NA CASSLGGAGEQYF TGTGCCAGCTCCCTAGGTGGGGCAGGCGAGCAGTACTTC
TRBJ1-1 NA TRBV10-3 NA CAISEPRENTEAFF TGTGCCATCAGTGAGCCCAGGGAGAACACTGAAGCTTTCTTT
TRBJ1-4 NA TRBV7-8 NA CASSPVGDPGEKLFF TGTGCCAGCAGCCCTGTCGGGGACCCTGGAGAAAAACTGTTTTTT
TRBJ1-1 NA TRBV12-3/TRBV12-4 NA CASFLKSTEAFF TGTGCCAGTTTCCTGAAGAGCACTGAAGCTTTCTTT
TRBJ2-7 NA TRBV20-1 NA CSALQHYEQYF TGCAGTGCTTTACAGCACTACGAGCAGTACTTC